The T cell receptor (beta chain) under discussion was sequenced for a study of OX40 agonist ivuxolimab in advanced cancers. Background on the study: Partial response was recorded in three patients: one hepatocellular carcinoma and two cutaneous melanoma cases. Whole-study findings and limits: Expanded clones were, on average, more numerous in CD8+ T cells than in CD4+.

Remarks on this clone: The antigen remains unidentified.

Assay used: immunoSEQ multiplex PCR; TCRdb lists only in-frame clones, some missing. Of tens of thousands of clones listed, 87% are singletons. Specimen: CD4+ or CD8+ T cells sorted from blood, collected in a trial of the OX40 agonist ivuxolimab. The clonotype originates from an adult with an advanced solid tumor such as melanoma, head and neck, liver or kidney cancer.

The CDR3 DNA is TGTGCCAGCAGCTTACCGGGATACTACGAGCAGTACTTC. It yields the protein CASSLPGYYEQYF. The chain combines TRBV7-8 with TRBJ2-5; D may be TRBD2 (5 bases). The J call is in doubt because the DNA end fits TRBJ2-7 better. The CDR3 consists of 13 residues. Germline-derived CDR1 and CDR2 are SGHVS and FQNEAQ.